The 6 T cell receptor beta chains given below trace back to one sample, sequenced in a study of cytomegalovirus exposure and HLA in healthy donors. The PCR used 60 Vbeta and 13 Jbeta primers. Produced via immunoSEQ multiplex PCR; TCRdb's table is partial and in-frame only. The sample lists 97,000 or so clones; around 68% were seen once. The sequencing input was PBMCs. These receptors were collected from a human donor in good health.

This clone was counted a few times. The CDR3 DNA follows: TGTGCCAGCTCACCTGGGGGGGCTCCCCACGAGCAGTACTTC. Translated, it gives CASSPGGAPHEQYF. This chain uses TRBV18 with TRBJ2-5, with a possible D match to TRBD2 (7 bases). The assigned J gene may be wrong: the sequence end matches TRBJ2-7 better. Looked up from germline, CDR1 is KGHSH and CDR2 is LQKENI. The CDR3 sequence is 14 residues long.

This clone was seen a few times. The gene calls are TRBV10-1 and TRBJ2-3; 12 bases fit TRBD2. The CDR3 is 15 residues long. The V and J ends lost 4 bases and 1 base, in that order; junction bases with no gene match: 0. CDR1 is WNHNN, CDR2 SYGVQD, per germline (reference sequence). This CDR3 reads CASSGLAGGTDTQYF. CDR3 DNA sequence: TGCGCCAGCAGTGGACTAGCGGGAGGCACAGATACGCAGTATTTT.

V is TRBV25-1 and J is TRBJ1-1; 9 nucleotides line up with TRBD1. Germline loops: CDR1 MGHDK, CDR2 SYGVNS. V gave up 6 bases and J gave up 3 bases; unmatched junction bases: 5. The CDR3 covers 14 residues. The CDR3, as DNA: TGTGCCAGCAGAGACAGGGGGTATGACACTGAAGCTTTCTTT. Its translation: CASRDRGYDTEAFF.

The sample holds a few counts of this clone. The V and J genes are TRBV5-1 and TRBJ2-2; 7 nucleotides agree with TRBD2. The ends lost 5 bases at V and 0 bases at J; junction bases unmatched: 10. The CDR3 consists of 17 residues. Germline V CDR1 and CDR2: SGHRS, YFSETQ. The CDR3: CASRQLTSSPNTGELFF. The CDR3 nucleotides are TGCGCCAGCAGACAACTGACTAGCAGCCCGAACACCGGGGAGCTGTTTTTT.

V is TRBV30 and J is TRBJ2-1, with TRBD2 matching over 7 bases. J lost 4 bases, V lost 5 bases, and 8 bases had no gene match. CDR1 and CDR2 from the germline V gene are GTSNPN and SVGIG (reference sequence). The CDR3 extends over 14 amino acids. The CDR3 bases are TGTGCCTGGGATAGCGGAGCGGGGTACAATGAGCAGTTCTTC. Its translation: CAWDSGAGYNEQFF.

The chain couples TRBV11-3 to TRBJ2-1; no reliable D call. Per the germline V gene, CDR1 is SGHNT and CDR2 is YENEEA. V was pared by 1 base and J by 7 bases, with 8 bases between. This CDR3 region has 13 residues. The CDR3 loop reads CASSLVSENEQFF. The DNA of the CDR3 is TGTGCCAGCAGCTTAGTAAGCGAGAATGAGCAGTTCTTC.